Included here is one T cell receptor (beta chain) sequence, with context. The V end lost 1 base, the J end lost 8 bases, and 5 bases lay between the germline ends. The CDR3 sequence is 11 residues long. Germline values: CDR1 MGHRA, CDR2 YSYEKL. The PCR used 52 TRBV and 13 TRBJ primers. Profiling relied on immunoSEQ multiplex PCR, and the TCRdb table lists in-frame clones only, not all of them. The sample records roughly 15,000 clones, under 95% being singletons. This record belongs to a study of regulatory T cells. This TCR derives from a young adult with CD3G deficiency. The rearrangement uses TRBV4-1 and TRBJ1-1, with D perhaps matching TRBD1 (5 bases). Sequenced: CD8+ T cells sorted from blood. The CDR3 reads CASSQGGEAFF. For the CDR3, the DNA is TGCGCCAGCAGCCAAGGGGGGGAAGCTTTCTTT.